These 28 T cell receptor beta chains were sequenced from one sample in a study of T cell responses to AZD1222 COVID-19 vaccine. Sequencing used immunoSEQ multiplex PCR; TCRdb keeps in-frame clones, though not all of them. The sample includes 90,000 to 110,000 clones, about 88% of them seen just once. The sequenced sample was peripheral blood, obtained on day 0 of AZD1222 vaccination. The receptors stem from an adult in good health.

The chain combines TRBV5-6 with TRBJ1-2; 9 bases align to TRBD1. The ends lost 4 bases at V and 4 bases at J; junction bases unmatched: 8. The CDR3 sequence is 15 residues long. Germline values: CDR1 SGHDT, CDR2 YYEEEE. The chain's CDR3 is CASSRYRGRIYGYTF. DNA of the CDR3: TGTGCCAGCAGCAGATACAGGGGGCGGATCTATGGCTACACCTTC.

The CDR3 region is CASSPDRVADTQYF. The DNA of the CDR3 is TGCGCCAGCAGCCCCGACAGGGTAGCAGATACGCAGTATTTT. The V call is TRBV5-1, the J call TRBJ2-3; the match to TRBD1 covers 7 bases. After removal of 4 bases from V and 4 bases from J, the junction contained 6 bases not matched to a gene. Germline loops: CDR1 SGHRS, CDR2 YFSETQ. The CDR3 is 14 amino acids.

J is TRBJ1-5 and V is TRBV19, with 7 bases lining up with TRBD1. This CDR3 comprises 14 residues. The germline V gene encodes CDR1 LNHDA and CDR2 SQIVND (reference sequence). V was pared by 3 bases and J by 8 bases, with 7 bases of the junction left unmatched. The CDR3 loop is CASSITGAGEPQHF. In DNA, the CDR3 is TGTGCCAGTAGTATCACAGGGGCCGGGGAGCCCCAGCATTTT.

The chain is built from TRBV5-8 and TRBJ2-2, with D tentatively TRBD1 (6 bases). The germline CDR1 and CDR2 sequences are SGHTS and YDEGEE. V was cut by 2 bases and J by 5 bases, with 13 bases left in between. The CDR3 consists of 15 residues. CDR3 DNA sequence: TGTGCCAGCAGCTTTGACACAGGGATTACCGGGGAGCTGTTTTTT. It translates to CASSFDTGITGELFF.

This clone was observed a single time. The chain is built from TRBV5-1 and TRBJ1-6; D remains unclear. CDR3 length: 14 amino acids. V gave up 3 bases and J gave up 7 bases, with 11 bases separating them. The germline V gene has CDR1 SGHRS and CDR2 YFSETQ. CDR3 bases: TGCGCCAGCAGCTCATCACTGGACAATTCACCCCTCCACTTT. Translated: CASSSSLDNSPLHF.

This clone was recorded only once. V usage is TRBV6-5 and J usage is TRBJ2-1, with D tentatively TRBD2 (5 bases). V was shortened by 8 bases and J by 4 bases, with 9 bases between the two germline ends. CDR3 length: 12 amino acids. CDR1 MNHEY and CDR2 SVGAGI come from the germline V gene. The DNA for the CDR3 is TGTGCCAGCCTCGGGATTTACAATGAGCAGTTCTTC. Its translation is CASLGIYNEQFF.

V is TRBV15 and J is TRBJ2-3; tentatively, D is TRBD1 (5 bases). Germline V gene data show CDR1 as LNHNV and CDR2 as YYDKDF (reference sequence). V shed 0 bases and J shed 5 bases, with 18 bases lying between them. The CDR3 covers 17 residues. The CDR3 region has the DNA TGTGCCACCAGCAGAGATTTGGTGGACACGTCGAGAGATACGCAGTATTTT. Protein product: CATSRDLVDTSRDTQYF. Together with reference TRBV15 and TRBJ2-3, the CDR3 gives the full variable domain: DAMVIQNPRYQVTQFGKPVTLSCSQTLNHNVMYWYQQKSSQAPKLLFHYYDKDFNNEADTPDNFQSRRPNTSFCFLDIRSPGLGDTAMYLCATSRDLVDTSRDTQYFGPGTRLTVL.

The rearrangement joins TRBV3-1 (or the pseudogene TRBV3-2) to TRBJ1-1; D is ambiguous. CDR1 and CDR2 (germline): LGHDT, YNNKEL (reference sequence). Trimming pared 2 bases from V and 1 base from J, leaving 5 bases between. The CDR3 has 13 amino acids. The CDR3 DNA reads TGTGCCAGCAGCCAAACCGAGAACACTGAAGCTTTCTTT. The encoded protein is CASSQTENTEAFF.

The chain has TRBV7-2 and TRBJ1-2; 8 positions agree with TRBD1. J was trimmed by 7 bases and V by 4 bases; bases with no gene match: 14. The CDR3 runs to 16 residues. Looked up from germline, CDR1 is SGHTA and CDR2 is FQGNSA. The chain's CDR3 is CASSSRGQGAYFGYTF. DNA for the CDR3: TGTGCCAGCAGCTCCCGCGGGCAGGGGGCGTATTTTGGCTACACCTTC.

The chain uses TRBV3-1 (or the pseudogene TRBV3-2) and TRBJ1-2; tentatively, D is TRBD1 (5 bases). The CDR3 has 13 amino acids. CDR1 is LGHDT, CDR2 YNNKEL, per germline (reference sequence). V dropped 4 bases and J dropped 8 bases, with 14 bases sitting between them. The CDR3 loop reads CASSPLGLRGYTF. The CDR3 nucleotides are TGTGCCAGCAGCCCCTTGGGGCTCCGAGGCTACACCTTC.

The chain employs TRBV24-1 and TRBJ1-1; unclear D gene. The V gene lost 9 bases and the J gene lost 4 bases, with 8 bases spanning the gap. The V gene's germline CDR1 is KGHDR and CDR2 SFDVKD. CDR3 size: 11 residues. The CDR3 bases are TGTGCCACCCCAGTAGCCACTGAAGCTTTCTTT. It encodes CATPVATEAFF.

This clone was seen once. V gene TRBV7-8 combines with J gene TRBJ2-6, with D unclear. Germline assignment: CDR1 SGHVS and CDR2 FQNEAQ. There are 16 residues in the CDR3. The V gene lost 1 base and the J gene lost 5 bases, with 12 bases spanning the gap. In DNA, the CDR3 is TGTGCCAGCAGCTTAGTGAGAGTTCCGTGGGCCAACGTCCTGACTTTC. Translated, it gives CASSLVRVPWANVLTF.

The sample holds one count of this clone. The chain combines TRBV30 with TRBJ2-3, with no clear D. This CDR3 contains 10 residues. CDR1 and CDR2 from the germline V gene are GTSNPN and SVGIG (reference sequence). The ends were cut back, 2 bases at V and 6 bases at J, with 3 bases in the middle. CDR3 region: CAWSWDTQYF. The CDR3 DNA is TGTGCCTGGAGTTGGGATACGCAGTATTTT.

The rearrangement links TRBV4-1 to TRBJ1-2; 7 bases match TRBD1. The V segment lost 0 bases and the J segment 4 bases; nucleotides outside the gene matches: 2. The germline gives CDR1 MGHRA, CDR2 YSYEKL. There are 14 residues in the CDR3. The CDR3 protein is CASSQETGPYGYTF. For the CDR3, the DNA is TGCGCCAGCAGCCAAGAGACAGGGCCCTATGGCTACACCTTC.

This clone was detected once. V is TRBV7-2 and J is TRBJ2-1, with D maybe TRBD1 (6 bases). The CDR3 is 16 amino acids. Trimming left V 1 base short and J 5 bases short, with 15 bases between. Germline CDR1 reads SGHTA; CDR2 reads FQGNSA. For the CDR3, the DNA is TGTGCCAGCAGCTTAGTAGGTACAGGGAGACACAATGAGCAGTTCTTC. Translating it yields CASSLVGTGRHNEQFF.

The chain joins TRBV30 to TRBJ2-5; 11 bases map to TRBD2. Germline CDR1 GTSNPN, CDR2 SVGIG (reference sequence). With V trimmed by 5 bases and J by 3 bases, 2 bases remained unmatched. This CDR3 contains 13 residues. CDR3 residues: CAWVAGGEETQYF. The DNA for the CDR3 is TGTGCCTGGGTAGCGGGGGGGGAAGAGACCCAGTACTTC.

This sequence joins TRBV4-2 and TRBJ2-3, with 12 bases matching TRBD1. Germline V lookup: CDR1 LGHNA, CDR2 YNFKEQ. Trimming removed 3 bases from V and 4 bases from J; junction bases left unmatched: 11. The CDR3 loop spans 18 amino acids. The CDR3 is CASSQAGTGGVGPDTQYF. The DNA for the CDR3 is TGTGCCAGCAGCCAGGCCGGGACAGGGGGCGTCGGACCAGATACGCAGTATTTT.

This chain links TRBV7-9 with TRBJ1-4; 7 bases fit TRBD1. CDR1 is SEHNR, CDR2 FQNEAQ, per germline (reference sequence). With V trimmed by 5 bases and J by 5 bases, 11 bases remained unmatched. The CDR3 length is 16 residues. The CDR3 DNA follows: TGTGCCAGCAGCCTCGCCGGGGACAGTCAAAATGAAAAACTGTTTTTT. This codes for CASSLAGDSQNEKLFF.

The CDR3 coding sequence is TGTGCCAGCAGCCGGGGACAGAGCTCTGGAAACACCATATATTTT. This encodes CASSRGQSSGNTIYF. The chain recombines TRBV5-4 with TRBJ1-3, with TRBD1 identical over 7 bases. CDR3 size: 15 residues. Germline V lookup: CDR1 SGHNT, CDR2 YYREEE (reference sequence). J lost 0 bases, V lost 4 bases, and 4 bases had no gene match.

The chain couples TRBV3-1 (or the pseudogene TRBV3-2) to TRBJ1-2; TRBD1 matches 11 bases. Germline assignment: CDR1 LGHDT and CDR2 YNNKEL (reference sequence). The CDR3 has 15 amino acids. Germline trimming cut 4 bases from V and 4 bases from J; bases unmatched to any gene: 5. CDR3 nucleotides: TGTGCCAGCAGCCCATCGGACAGGGGGCCCTATGGCTACACCTTC. Translated, it gives CASSPSDRGPYGYTF.

This chain links TRBV6-5 with TRBJ1-2; no clear D gene. The ends were cut back, 5 bases at V and 2 bases at J, with 0 bases in the middle. Germline lookup yields CDR1 MNHEY and CDR2 SVGAGI. The CDR3 length is 10 residues. This chain's CDR3 is CASSNYGYTF. In DNA, the CDR3 is TGTGCCAGCAGTAACTATGGCTACACCTTC.

This sequence joins TRBV7-3 and TRBJ2-6; D unclear. This CDR3 has 16 residues. Trimming stripped 5 bases from V and 0 bases from J, with 11 bases between. Per germline, CDR1 SGHTA and CDR2 FQGTGA. CDR3 protein: CASSPGPPSGANVLTF. The CDR3 DNA sequence: TGTGCCAGCAGCCCAGGACCGCCCTCTGGGGCCAACGTCCTGACTTTC.

This chain links TRBV5-1 with TRBJ1-1; D possibly corresponds to TRBD1 (5 bases). The V gene's germline CDR1 is SGHRS and CDR2 YFSETQ. CDR3 size: 15 residues. V lost 3 bases to trimming and J lost 0 bases, with 12 bases between them. The CDR3 coding sequence is TGCGCCAGCAGCTGGGCAGGAGGGGTGAACACTGAAGCTTTCTTT. It codes for CASSWAGGVNTEAFF.

Details on this clone: This sample includes further DNA sequences coding for the same CDR3. The V gene is TRBV12-3 or TRBV12-4, the J gene TRBJ1-2; 8 nucleotides align to TRBD1. The CDR3 length is 13 residues. Losses at the gene ends were 6 bases for V and 4 bases for J; bases not matched to a gene: 4. In nucleotides, the CDR3 is TGTGCCAGCAGCCCGGACAGGGTCTATGGCTACACCTTC. Translating it yields CASSPDRVYGYTF.

This clone was counted a single time. V is TRBV21-1 and J is TRBJ2-7; no check of the table's D call, TRBD1, against the DNA was made. TRBV21-1 counts as a pseudogene. There are 14 residues in the CDR3. The CDR3 DNA sequence: TGTGCCAGCAGCCAATGGGACACCGACTACGAGCAGTACGTC. Protein: CASSQWDTDYEQYV.

This clone has only one observation. The chain is built from TRBV5-1 and TRBJ1-2; no clear D. The CDR3 sequence is 15 residues long. Between the trimmed V and J ends, which lost 4 bases and 1 base, there was a span of 14 bases. Germline CDR1 and CDR2: SGHRS and YFSETQ. Here the CDR3 reads CASSTGLMINYGYTF. CDR3 coding DNA: TGCGCCAGCAGCACTGGACTGATGATTAACTATGGCTACACCTTC. The whole variable domain, remainder taken from reference TRBV5-1 and TRBJ1-2, is KAGVTQTPRYLIKTRGQQVTLSCSPISGHRSVSWYQQTPGQGLQFLFEYFSETQRNKGNFPGRFSGRQFSNSRSEMNVSTLELGDSALYLCASSTGLMINYGYTFGSGTRLTVV.

This chain links TRBV5-1 with TRBJ1-2; D is uncertain. Germline lookup yields CDR1 SGHRS and CDR2 YFSETQ. The CDR3 is 15 amino acids. V lost 0 bases to trimming and J lost 6 bases, with 15 bases between them. This CDR3 reads CASSLGGPVVDGYTF. The CDR3, as DNA: TGCGCCAGCAGCTTGGGGGGTCCTGTGGTCGATGGCTACACCTTC.

V usage is TRBV9 and J usage is TRBJ2-1; unclear D gene. This CDR3 contains 13 residues. Germline V gene data show CDR1 as SGDLS and CDR2 as YYNGEE. Deletions cut 4 bases from V and 10 bases from J, with 15 bases between. CDR3 loop: CASSPSSLGEQFF. For the CDR3, the DNA is TGTGCCAGCAGCCCCAGCTCCCTCGGGGAGCAGTTCTTC.